The sequence of this TCR beta chain was determined in a study of shared clonotypes between healthy human individuals. TCRdb's copy holds only in-frame clones and misses some; the assay was immunoSEQ multiplex PCR. The sample contains about 2.4 million clones, 80% to 95% of which appear only once. The germline V gene has CDR1 SGHDN and CDR2 FVKESK. Trimming took off 0 bases at V and 9 bases at J, with 12 bases between the two ends. There are 14 residues in the CDR3. J is TRBJ2-1 and V is TRBV14, with D unclear. The TCR was taken from a young man in good health. Some clones in this sample may be carry-over from other donors' samples. The sequencing sample was made of naive CD4+ T cells from PBMCs. The subset is: CD45RA+ positively selected. The CDR3 DNA is TGTGCCAGCAGCCAAGAAGTCCGTGGTGTTGAGCAGTTCTTC. Protein sequence: CASSQEVRGVEQFF.